The entry that follows covers one TCR beta chain sequence. Authors' analysis steps: Amplification of reference gene primers provided the estimated nucleated cell counts. Only in-frame clones appear in the TCRdb table, and some are missing; sequencing was by immunoSEQ multiplex PCR. Clone size and the V and J calls come from that table; the DNA yielded D and trimming. The repertoire holds 61,000 or so clones, with around four fifths as singletons. V was cut by 4 bases and J by 7 bases, with 14 bases left in between. Germline V lookup: CDR1 LNHDA, CDR2 SQIVND (reference sequence). CDR3 length equals 14 residues. The sample belongs to a study of blood T cell repertoires in COVID-19. Overall study context: Collection of acute and convalescent COVID-19 samples took place in the United States, Italy and Spain. T cells, B-cell-depleted T cells, or PBMCs supplied cDNA or gDNA.

Sequenced material: peripheral blood. J is TRBJ2-1 and V is TRBV19, with no clear D. This clonotype was obtained from a woman older than 75 with acute or convalescent COVID-19. The CDR3 DNA reads TGTGCCAGTAGTACAATGAGAGACTGGAATGAGCAGTTCTTC. It codes for CASSTMRDWNEQFF.